The present T cell receptor (beta chain) was sequenced within a study of shared T cell receptors in the human thymus (dated by TCRdb to the early 2020s). General notes on the study: The study examined how self-reactive, shared T-cell receptor alpha chains are generated in the human thymus.

V loses 1 base at its end and J loses 0 bases; junction bases beyond the gene matches: 6. The germline V gene supplies CDR1 SGHTA and CDR2 FQGNSA. Including the terminal cysteine and phenylalanine, the CDR3 comprises 17 residues. This entry keeps only the CDR3 DNA: 51 bases, framed from base 1. Library generation was performed with the immunoSEQ multiplex PCR assay. TCRdb mirrors the immuneACCESS table, restricted to in-frame sequences. Some clones are absent from its copies; in checked studies, under half trace to an unresolved V gene, and the reason for the others is unknown. This sample lists some 640,000 clones; about 89% were detected once. The top ten clones comprise 0.009% to 0.0095% of the sample. This clone occurred once. It lacks a known antigen. Base qualities are not at hand, and no much larger clone is one base apart. These data were likewise used in another study, on human thymus T cells. Drawing on the second study: In Finland, the donors were immunologically healthy infants who were having open corrective cardiac surgery for congenital heart defects. Thymus tissue was obtained as surgical resects removed during corrective cardiac surgery. V and J gene segment usage appeared biased in both thymic and peripheral blood repertoires. The related research found that thymic TCR repertoires overlapped highly between unrelated individuals. TCR alpha and beta repertoires from about 8 infant thymus samples and four related peripheral blood samples were characterized in the study. The infant donors were about 6 to 244 days old, and the cohort included six or seven males and a couple of females. After being mechanically released from the tissue, thymocytes were kept at -70 degrees C in pellets of roughly 10-33 million cells. A QIAsymphony instrument was used to extract genomic DNA from the frozen cell pellets. Using the immunoSEQ multiplex PCR assay, the TCRB and TCRAD loci were amplified from a standardized quantity of quality-controlled genomic DNA. The V(D)J region was spanned by amplicons of a length sufficient to cover the CDR3 and to identify V and J genes. Amplicon sequencing was performed on an Illumina platform through the commercial immunoSEQ service. Primer bias and sequencing errors were corrected as previously described, and TCRAD and TCRB were defined on the basis of the IMGT database. Repertoires were analysed with immunoSEQ Analyzer 3.0 and VDJTools, covering basic statistics, V/J segment usage, diversity estimates, rarefaction and pairwise overlap. Diversity was estimated using the Chao1, ChaoE, Efron-Thisted, Shannon and inverse Simpson indices, and was also estimated on datasets down-sampled to the size of the smallest sample. Repertoire overlap used strict matching of CDR3 nucleotide sequence, V gene and J gene, with Jaccard-based multidimensional scaling clustering. On average, thymus samples gave 800,000 or so unique TCRB clonotypes, whereas blood samples gave some 84,000.

The TCR comes from a boy under two years old with a congenital heart defect. Donor details come from another sample of the same person, matched by shared clones. Sequenced sample: thymocytes. The chain couples TRBV7-2 to TRBJ2-1; TRBD2 fits 7 bases in the junction. DNA sequence: TGTGCCAGCAGCTTAGGTCTAGCGGTTGGCTCCTACAATGAGCAGTTCTTC. Its amino acids are CASSLGLAVGSYNEQFF.